The 28 T cell receptor beta chains listed next were all sequenced from one sample in a study of beta chain features in type 1 diabetes. Broader study findings: Type 1 diabetes patients had moderately but significantly shorter TCRB CDR3s in all four CD4+ subsets.

cDNA synthesis used the whole RNA isolate, giving expressed TCRB sequences. Only in-frame clones appear in the TCRdb table, and some are missing; sequencing was by immunoSEQ multiplex PCR. The sample holds roughly 280,000 clones; 20% to 25% are singletons and the top ten take roughly 0.013%. Antigens of these TCRs are unknown. The sample consisted of naive CD4+ T cells from blood. The receptors derive from a woman in her 30s with type 1 diabetes.

This clone was counted a single time. V gene TRBV5-6 combines with J gene TRBJ2-4; 7 nucleotides match TRBD1. The V and J ends lost 2 bases and 6 bases, in that order; junction bases with no gene match: 11. CDR3 length: 16 residues. CDR1 and CDR2 (germline): SGHDT, YYEEEE. CDR3 loop: CASSLDVQGWGNIQYF. DNA for the CDR3: TGTGCCAGCAGCTTAGACGTACAGGGGTGGGGAAACATTCAGTACTTC.

This clone appeared a few times. DNA of the CDR3: TGTGCCAGCAGTTTGAGGGGGTATGGAACTGAAGCTTTCTTT. It encodes CASSLRGYGTEAFF. The chain uses TRBV27 and TRBJ1-1; possible D gene TRBD1, 6 bases. The V and J ends lost 3 bases and 5 bases respectively, with 13 bases between them. The CDR3 extends over 14 amino acids. Germline loops: CDR1 MNHEY, CDR2 SMNVEV (reference sequence).

This clone has more than one count but fewer than ten. The chain links TRBV29-1 to TRBJ2-1; D possibly corresponds to TRBD2 (6 bases). Per the germline V gene, CDR1 is SQVTM and CDR2 is ANQGSEA. Trimming removed 4 bases from V and 1 base from J, with 11 bases in between. The CDR3 is 14 amino acids. CDR3 in DNA: TGCAGCGTTGCGCGGGATGGTTCCTACAATGAGCAGTTCTTC. Translated, it gives CSVARDGSYNEQFF.

There are a few counts of this clone. The V and J genes are TRBV7-9 and TRBJ2-7; D gene ambiguous. The ends were cut back, 5 bases at V and 0 bases at J, with 11 bases in the middle. The CDR3 has 14 residues. Germline CDR1 SEHNR, CDR2 FQNEAQ (reference sequence). CDR3 protein: CASSPPRFSYEQYF. CDR3 nucleotide sequence: TGTGCCAGCAGCCCACCCAGATTCTCCTACGAGCAGTACTTC.

The CDR3 here is CASSGTEGVTQYF. DNA for the CDR3: TGTGCCAGCAGTGGGACAGAGGGTGTGACCCAGTACTTC. This chain joins TRBV7-9 and TRBJ2-5, with TRBD1 identical over 7 bases. V lost 6 bases, J lost 7 bases, and 8 bases stayed unmatched. The CDR3 sequence is 13 residues long. Germline lookup yields CDR1 SEHNR and CDR2 FQNEAQ (reference sequence).

The V call is TRBV15, the J call TRBJ1-2, with 10 bases that match TRBD1. Per germline, CDR1 LNHNV and CDR2 YYDKDF (reference sequence). The CDR3 length is 16 residues. V gave up 2 bases and J gave up 6 bases; unmatched junction bases: 9. CDR3: CATSRTRQGASHGYTF. In nucleotides, the CDR3 is TGTGCCACCAGCAGAACCAGACAGGGGGCATCCCATGGCTACACCTTC.

This clone came up a few times. The chain employs TRBV9 and TRBJ1-2; TRBD1 matches 12 bases. CDR3 length: 15 residues. Germline values: CDR1 SGDLS, CDR2 YYNGEE. V was clipped by 3 bases and J by 5 bases; unmatched bases: 5. The CDR3 region is CASSEGQGAYYGYTF. The CDR3 DNA reads as TGTGCCAGCAGCGAGGGACAGGGGGCTTATTATGGCTACACCTTC. Filled out from reference TRBV9 and TRBJ1-2, the complete variable domain reads DSGVTQTPKHLITATGQRVTLRCSPRSGDLSVYWYQQSLDQGLQFLIQYYNGEERAKGNILERFSAQQFPDLHSELNLSSLELGDSALYFCASSEGQGAYYGYTFGSGTRLTVV.

There are a few counts of this clone. The rearrangement links TRBV19 to TRBJ1-2, with D possibly TRBD1 on 5 matching bases. Germline lookup yields CDR1 LNHDA and CDR2 SQIVND (reference sequence). This CDR3 is 14 amino acids long. Trimming shortened V by 5 bases and J by 0 bases, and 10 bases separated the two germline ends. The CDR3 coding sequence is TGTGCCAGTAGTCCGGACACGTCTAACTATGGCTACACCTTC. This gives the protein CASSPDTSNYGYTF.

The rearrangement joins TRBV29-1 to TRBJ2-3; tentative D call: TRBD1 (5 bases). Deletions cut 3 bases from V and 5 bases from J, with 18 bases between. The CDR3 is 15 residues long. Germline CDR1 SQVTM, CDR2 ANQGSEA. The CDR3 here is CSVEQGTGTRDTQYF. CDR3 DNA: TGCAGCGTTGAGCAGGGAACGGGTACGAGAGATACGCAGTATTTT.

The CDR3 loop is CATSRDYQLSRGTQYF. The CDR3, as DNA: TGTGCCACCAGCAGAGATTACCAGCTTTCCAGGGGTACGCAGTATTTT. This chain links TRBV15 with TRBJ2-3, with a tentative D call TRBD1 (6 bases). The CDR3 contains 16 residues. Germline values: CDR1 LNHNV, CDR2 YYDKDF (reference sequence). Deletions cut 0 bases from V and 8 bases from J, with 18 bases between.

V gene TRBV6-4 combines with J gene TRBJ1-4, with D possibly being TRBD1 (6 bases). The germline gives CDR1 MRHNA, CDR2 SNTAGT. V lost 8 bases and J lost 4, with 11 bases in between. CDR3 length: 13 residues. CDR3 sequence: CASSTGHNEKLFF. The CDR3 DNA is TGTGCCAGCTCGACAGGACATAATGAAAAACTGTTTTTT.

This clone was observed a single time. The J gene is TRBJ2-1, the V gene TRBV11-3; D possibly corresponds to TRBD2 (5 bases). Germline V lookup: CDR1 SGHNT, CDR2 YENEEA. This CDR3 is 17 amino acids long. V was cut by 5 bases and J by 6 bases, with 23 bases left in between. The CDR3 sequence: CASSALISRRAPNEQFF. CDR3 in DNA: TGTGCCAGCAGCGCCCTCATTTCTCGGCGGGCGCCCAATGAGCAGTTCTTC. Based on the CDR3 plus reference TRBV11-3 and TRBJ2-1, the full variable domain is EAGVVQSPRYKIIEKKQPVAFWCNPISGHNTLYWYLQNLGQGPELLIRYENEEAVDDSQLPKDRFSAERLKGVDSTLKIQPAELGDSAVYLCASSALISRRAPNEQFFGPGTRLTVL.

A remark on this clone: Other nucleotide sequences in the sample specify the same CDR3. V and J are TRBV9 and TRBJ2-1, with 8 bases identical to TRBD2. This CDR3 region has 14 residues. V gave up 0 bases and J gave up 6 bases; unmatched junction bases: 2. Germline V gene lookup returns CDR1 SGDLS and CDR2 YYNGEE. CDR3 bases: TGTGCCAGCAGCGTAGCGGGAGGGGTCAATGAGCAGTTCTTC. This encodes CASSVAGGVNEQFF.

This clone was seen more than once but under ten times. This chain uses TRBV4-1 with TRBJ2-3; 8 nucleotides align to TRBD2. Unmatched junction bases numbered 14, after V lost 1 base and J lost 8 bases. The CDR3 loop spans 17 amino acids. Germline values: CDR1 MGHRA, CDR2 YSYEKL. Here the CDR3 reads CASSQVREGVGSGTQYF. The DNA of the CDR3 is TGCGCCAGCAGCCAAGTTCGGGAGGGAGTGGGCTCCGGTACGCAGTATTTT.

DNA of the CDR3: TGTGCCAGCAGGGGACAGAGTAACTATGGCTACACCTTC. Translated: CASRGQSNYGYTF. V gene TRBV28 combines with J gene TRBJ1-2; 7 bases map to TRBD1. The CDR3 contains 13 residues. Germline-derived CDR1 and CDR2 are MDHEN and SYDVKM. V lost 6 bases and J lost 1; bases outside the gene matches: 2.

The V gene is TRBV29-1, the J gene TRBJ2-7; 11 bases match TRBD2. The CDR3 contains 15 residues. Trimming removed 0 bases from V and 3 bases from J; junction bases left unmatched: 4. Germline V lookup: CDR1 SQVTM, CDR2 ANQGSEA. Here the CDR3 reads CSVEDPTSGSYEQYF. CDR3 sequence (DNA): TGCAGCGTTGAAGATCCTACTAGCGGGAGCTACGAGCAGTACTTC.

This clone was counted between two and nine times. V and J are TRBV5-1 and TRBJ2-1; perhaps TRBD1 as D (5 bases). V was clipped by 0 bases and J by 0 bases, with 10 bases between them. The germline V gene encodes CDR1 SGHRS and CDR2 YFSETQ. The CDR3 is made up of 16 amino acids. The CDR3 spells CASSLALDISYNEQFF. The CDR3 DNA is TGCGCCAGCAGCTTGGCCCTGGACATCTCCTACAATGAGCAGTTCTTC.

Only a few counts were recorded for this clone. V and J are TRBV15 and TRBJ2-1; TRBD2 is a possible D gene (6 bases). From germline, CDR1 is LNHNV and CDR2 YYDKDF (reference sequence). The CDR3 sequence is 13 residues long. The CDR3 sequence: CALSGSSYNEQFF. For the CDR3, the DNA is TGTGCTCTTAGCGGTAGCTCCTACAATGAGCAGTTCTTC.

The V call is TRBV7-9, the J call TRBJ2-7, with TRBD1 identical over 7 bases. V gave up 1 base and J gave up 7 bases; unmatched junction bases: 4. The V gene's germline CDR1 is SEHNR and CDR2 FQNEAQ (reference sequence). The CDR3 extends over 13 amino acids. The CDR3 loop reads CASSLGTGEEQYF. CDR3 coding DNA: TGTGCCAGCAGCTTAGGGACAGGTGAAGAGCAGTACTTC.

The chain links TRBV7-9 to TRBJ1-4, with D tentatively TRBD1 (5 bases). Germline loops: CDR1 SEHNR, CDR2 FQNEAQ (reference sequence). CDR3 length equals 14 residues. Trimming removed 5 bases at V and 0 bases at J, with 7 bases between. CDR3 sequence (DNA): TGTGCCAGCAGCCCAGGGACAACTAATGAAAAACTGTTTTTT. This codes for CASSPGTTNEKLFF.

This clone turned up a few times. The genes are TRBV5-1 and TRBJ2-7; a weak D match, TRBD2 (6 bases). The germline CDR1 and CDR2 sequences are SGHRS and YFSETQ. CDR3 length equals 13 residues. Trimming left V 5 bases short and J 0 bases short, with 9 bases between. The CDR3 loop is CASRDGGSYEQYF. The CDR3 coding sequence is TGCGCCAGCAGGGACGGGGGCTCCTACGAGCAGTACTTC. Based on the CDR3 plus reference TRBV5-1 and TRBJ2-7, the full variable domain is KAGVTQTPRYLIKTRGQQVTLSCSPISGHRSVSWYQQTPGQGLQFLFEYFSETQRNKGNFPGRFSGRQFSNSRSEMNVSTLELGDSALYLCASRDGGSYEQYFGPGTRLTVT.

V and J are TRBV28 and TRBJ2-5, with 8 bases identical to TRBD1. This CDR3 comprises 13 residues. V shed 6 bases, J shed 5 bases, and the junction held 5 bases outside the gene matches. The germline V gene has CDR1 MDHEN and CDR2 SYDVKM. The CDR3 nucleotides are TGTGCCAGCAGCCAGACAGGGGATGAGACCCAGTACTTC. This encodes CASSQTGDETQYF.

This clone appeared a few times. For the CDR3, the DNA is TGCGCCAGCAGCTTAGCCGGGGGAAATAACTATGGCTACACCTTC. Its translation is CASSLAGGNNYGYTF. This chain connects TRBV5-1 to TRBJ1-2; TRBD1 might be the D (5 bases). Germline loops: CDR1 SGHRS, CDR2 YFSETQ. V was clipped by 2 bases and J by 1 base, with 12 bases between them. This CDR3 is built from 15 residues.

V and J are TRBV9 and TRBJ1-2; 8 bases are a match to TRBD1. Trimming removed 4 bases from V and 13 bases from J; junction bases left unmatched: 15. The CDR3 is made up of 14 amino acids. Per germline, CDR1 SGDLS and CDR2 YYNGEE. DNA of the CDR3: TGTGCCAGCAGCCCAGACCTACAGGGGGAGAGATGCACCTTC. It encodes CASSPDLQGERCTF.

The rearrangement uses TRBV5-1 and TRBJ2-1, with a weak D call TRBD2 (6 bases). The length of the CDR3 is 14 residues. Per germline, CDR1 SGHRS and CDR2 YFSETQ. Trimming took off 3 bases at V and 7 bases at J, with 14 bases between the two ends. In DNA form, the CDR3 reads TGCGCCAGCAGCTCACTAGCTGCTAGTAATGAGCAGTTCTTC. Its translation: CASSSLAASNEQFF.

The V call is TRBV4-1, the J call TRBJ2-1, with no clear D. The CDR3 is 17 amino acids. Trimming took off 1 base at V and 0 bases at J, with 13 bases between the two ends. The germline gives CDR1 MGHRA, CDR2 YSYEKL. As DNA, the CDR3 is TGCGCCAGCAGCCAAGTCGTCGCGGCAATCTCCTACAATGAGCAGTTCTTC. Translating gives CASSQVVAAISYNEQFF.

This clone was detected only a few times. The CDR3 bases are TGTGCCAGCAGCGTAGGAGTTGCCTTCTTCGGGACAGATACGCAGTATTTT. Translating it yields CASSVGVAFFGTDTQYF. The chain recombines TRBV9 with TRBJ2-3, with D unclear. The germline CDR1 and CDR2 sequences are SGDLS and YYNGEE. V was clipped by 0 bases and J by 3 bases, with 17 bases between them. CDR3 size: 17 residues.

This clone was detected a few times. The rearrangement uses TRBV7-3 and TRBJ2-1; 11 nucleotides agree with TRBD2. V lost 5 bases, J lost 5 bases, and 11 bases stayed unmatched. The CDR3 has 17 residues. Germline CDR1 reads SGHTA; CDR2 reads FQGTGA. The DNA of the CDR3 is TGTGCCAGCAGCCACGGTAGCGGGAGGGCCTCACACAATGAGCAGTTCTTC. Its protein product is CASSHGSGRASHNEQFF.